What follows describes a single TCR beta chain. These data belong to a study of T cell changes during pregnancy in multiple sclerosis. The CDR3 covers 14 residues. In germline, CDR1 is GTSNPN, CDR2 SVGIG (reference sequence). With V trimmed by 8 bases and J by 8 bases, 11 bases remained unmatched. This table comes from immunoSEQ multiplex PCR, and its TCRdb copy is limited to in-frame clones, with some not included. The table records 76,000 or so clones, just over 90% of them present only once. Source: peripheral blood, taken in the second trimester of pregnancy. V is TRBV30 and J is TRBJ1-6; 8 bases are shared with TRBD1. This receptor was identified in a female donor in good health, enrolled as a control in a pregnancy study. The CDR3 sequence: CAQTMGQVHSPLHF. The DNA for the CDR3 is TGTGCCCAAACCATGGGACAGGTGCATTCACCCCTCCACTTT.